The 14 T cell receptor beta chains listed next were all sequenced from one sample in a study of T cell responses to AZD1222 COVID-19 vaccine. Measured with immunoSEQ multiplex PCR; TCRdb has only the in-frame clones, and not every one. The repertoire includes 150,000 to 200,000 clones, 87% of them detected once, and less than 3% sits in the top ten. Sequenced here: peripheral blood, sampled on day 0 of AZD1222 vaccination. All receptors come from an adult in good health.

The chain joins TRBV19 to TRBJ1-5; D not resolved. V was cut by 4 bases and J by 1 base, with 11 bases left in between. The germline V gene has CDR1 LNHDA and CDR2 SQIVND (reference sequence). The CDR3 extends over 15 amino acids. In DNA, the CDR3 is TGTGCCAGTAGTACGCGGGTGGGGAGCAATCAGCCCCAGCATTTT. It translates to CASSTRVGSNQPQHF.

The V gene is TRBV18, the J gene TRBJ1-1; TRBD1 might be the D (6 bases). Germline V gene sequence: CDR1 KGHSH, CDR2 LQKENI. The ends were cut back, 5 bases at V and 3 bases at J, with 7 bases in the middle. This CDR3 is 12 amino acids long. The CDR3 sequence is CASSKGDTEAFF. DNA for the CDR3: TGTGCCAGCTCAAAGGGGGACACTGAAGCTTTCTTT.

In its sample, this clone was seen once. The rearrangement uses TRBV6-5 and TRBJ2-1; 8 nucleotides agree with TRBD1. Per the germline V gene, CDR1 is MNHEY and CDR2 is SVGAGI. The trim removed 7 bases at V and 6 bases at J, leaving 11 bases unmatched. CDR3 length equals 15 residues. The CDR3 region is CASTADRVFGNEQFF. DNA of the CDR3: TGTGCCAGCACGGCGGACAGGGTGTTCGGCAATGAGCAGTTCTTC.

This chain joins TRBV30 and TRBJ1-5; unclear D gene. Trimming pared 1 base from V and 3 bases from J, leaving 7 bases between. The CDR3 totals 13 residues. CDR1 is GTSNPN and CDR2 is SVGIG in the germline V gene (reference sequence). The DNA of the CDR3 is TGTGCCTGGAGTGCAGGCACCAATCAGCCCCAGCATTTT. The encoded protein is CAWSAGTNQPQHF.

CDR3 coding DNA: TGTGCCACCAGCAGCGGACAGGGTTTCTCCTACGAGCAGTACTTC. It translates to CATSSGQGFSYEQYF. V usage is TRBV15 and J usage is TRBJ2-7, with 8 bases aligning to TRBD1. Germline trimming cut 3 bases from V and 0 bases from J; bases unmatched to any gene: 4. The CDR3 length is 15 residues. The germline V gene encodes CDR1 LNHNV and CDR2 YYDKDF (reference sequence).

V gene TRBV19 combines with J gene TRBJ1-1, with D possibly being TRBD1 (5 bases). Trimming removed 4 bases at V and 0 bases at J, with 18 bases between. The germline V gene has CDR1 LNHDA and CDR2 SQIVND (reference sequence). The CDR3 extends over 17 amino acids. CDR3 sequence reads: CASSTQGRVGMNTEAFF. The CDR3 DNA sequence: TGTGCCAGTAGTACCCAGGGACGGGTTGGCATGAACACTGAAGCTTTCTTT. Looking up the rest from reference TRBV19 and TRBJ1-1 gives the full variable domain: DGGITQSPKYLFRKEGQNVTLSCEQNLNHDAMYWYRQDPGQGLRLIYYSQIVNDFQKGDIAEGYSVSREKKESFPLTVTSAQKNPTAFYLCASSTQGRVGMNTEAFFGQGTRLTVV.

V and J are TRBV7-9 and TRBJ1-5; D unclear. Trimming removed 4 bases at V and 2 bases at J, with 9 bases between. The germline CDR1 and CDR2 sequences are SEHNR and FQNEAQ (reference sequence). There are 14 residues in the CDR3. The CDR3 bases are TGTGCCAGCAGCTCCCGACACGGCAATCAGCCCCAGCATTTT. Encoded protein: CASSSRHGNQPQHF.

The rearrangement links TRBV5-1 to TRBJ1-2, with 10 positions matching TRBD1. Germline CDR1 and CDR2: SGHRS and YFSETQ. This CDR3 comprises 17 residues. With V trimmed by 3 bases and J by 1 base, 9 bases remained unmatched. The CDR3 nucleotides are TGCGCCAGCAGCTACACATCGGACAGGGGGGGTAACTATGGCTACACCTTC. This sequence encodes CASSYTSDRGGNYGYTF. The full variable domain, with the rest looked up from reference TRBV5-1 and TRBJ1-2, is KAGVTQTPRYLIKTRGQQVTLSCSPISGHRSVSWYQQTPGQGLQFLFEYFSETQRNKGNFPGRFSGRQFSNSRSEMNVSTLELGDSALYLCASSYTSDRGGNYGYTFGSGTRLTVV.

V gene TRBV5-6 combines with J gene TRBJ2-1, with TRBD1 identical over 11 bases. The J segment lost 8 bases and the V segment lost 2 bases, leaving 6 bases of the junction unmatched. The CDR3 contains 15 residues. The germline gives CDR1 SGHDT, CDR2 YYEEEE. CDR3 loop: CASSFWDRGSDEQFF. CDR3 nucleotides: TGTGCCAGCAGCTTCTGGGACAGGGGGTCGGATGAGCAGTTCTTC.

The chain joins TRBV27 to TRBJ2-1, with 11 bases lining up with TRBD2. V shed 3 bases and J 7 bases; nucleotides not matched to a gene: 8. There are 16 residues in the CDR3. Germline V gives CDR1 MNHEY, CDR2 SMNVEV (reference sequence). CDR3 nucleotides: TGTGCCAGCAGTTTCAGTACTAGCGGGAGACTAAATGAGCAGTTCTTC. Encoded protein: CASSFSTSGRLNEQFF.

The chain has TRBV20-1 and TRBJ1-3; D gene unclear. The germline gives CDR1 DFQATT, CDR2 SNEGSKA (reference sequence). The length of the CDR3 is 10 residues. V was cut by 2 bases and J by 11 bases, with 7 bases left in between. The CDR3 protein is CSARLDSIYF. CDR3 coding DNA: TGCAGTGCTAGATTGGATTCCATATATTTT.

By its share, this clone is medium-sized. The V call is TRBV6-1, the J call TRBJ1-1; TRBD1 might be the D (6 bases). The ends were cut back, 3 bases at V and 1 base at J, with 9 bases in the middle. CDR3 length equals 14 residues. CDR1 and CDR2 from the germline V gene are MNHNS and SASEGT. The CDR3 loop is CASSDRTENTEAFF. Written as DNA, the CDR3 is TGTGCCAGCAGTGACCGGACAGAGAACACTGAAGCTTTCTTT.

The rearrangement uses TRBV7-2 and TRBJ2-1, with 9 nucleotides matching TRBD2. CDR3 length equals 16 residues. J lost 2 bases, V lost 6 bases, and 8 bases had no gene match. Germline loops: CDR1 SGHTA, CDR2 FQGNSA. The CDR3 nucleotides read TGTGCCAGCAGACCTTTAGCGGGAGTCGCCTACAATGAGCAGTTCTTC. It codes for CASRPLAGVAYNEQFF.

The chain uses TRBV27 and TRBJ1-1, with D maybe TRBD1 (6 bases). The CDR3 length is 14 residues. V gave up 7 bases and J gave up 4 bases, with 16 bases separating them. Germline V gene lookup returns CDR1 MNHEY and CDR2 SMNVEV (reference sequence). Written as DNA, the CDR3 is TGTGCCAGCACCCCAGCAGGGGTTACCACTGAAGCTTTCTTT. Its translation is CASTPAGVTTEAFF.